This T cell receptor beta chain was captured by sequencing in a study of blood T cell repertoires in COVID-19. Assay: immunoSEQ multiplex PCR; the TCRdb copy retains only in-frame clones and omits some. Seen here are approximately 50,000 clones, 77% observed once, and the top ten hold roughly 45%. The CDR3 is 16 amino acids. Germline V CDR1 and CDR2: LGHNT, FRNRAP. Losses at the gene ends were 4 bases for V and 0 bases for J; bases not matched to a gene: 2. The sample taken for sequencing was peripheral blood. V and J are TRBV12-5 and TRBJ1-3; 11 nucleotides line up with TRBD1. The TCR comes from a man between 65 and 85 years old with active or convalescent COVID-19. The CDR3 reads CASGSGTGGSGNTIYF. The CDR3 DNA reads TGTGCTAGTGGTTCCGGGACAGGGGGCTCTGGAAACACCATATATTTT.